This T cell receptor beta chain was captured by sequencing in a study of OX40 agonist ivuxolimab in advanced cancers. Germline CDR1 is MNHEY and CDR2 is SVGAGI. Trimming removed 8 bases from V and 2 bases from J; junction bases left unmatched: 6. The CDR3 is 14 residues long. The repertoire was sequenced with immunoSEQ multiplex PCR; TCRdb's copy has only in-frame clones and lacks some. This table holds more than 45,000 clones, nearly 85% found once. The genes are TRBV6-5 and TRBJ2-1; 7 bases map to TRBD1. The sample in question was CD4+ or CD8+ T cells sorted from blood, obtained in a trial of the OX40 agonist ivuxolimab. The sequence was collected from an adult with an advanced solid tumor such as melanoma, head and neck, liver or kidney cancer. CDR3 loop: CASGPGQTYNEQFF. The CDR3 nucleotides read TGTGCCAGCGGTCCGGGACAGACCTACAATGAGCAGTTCTTC.